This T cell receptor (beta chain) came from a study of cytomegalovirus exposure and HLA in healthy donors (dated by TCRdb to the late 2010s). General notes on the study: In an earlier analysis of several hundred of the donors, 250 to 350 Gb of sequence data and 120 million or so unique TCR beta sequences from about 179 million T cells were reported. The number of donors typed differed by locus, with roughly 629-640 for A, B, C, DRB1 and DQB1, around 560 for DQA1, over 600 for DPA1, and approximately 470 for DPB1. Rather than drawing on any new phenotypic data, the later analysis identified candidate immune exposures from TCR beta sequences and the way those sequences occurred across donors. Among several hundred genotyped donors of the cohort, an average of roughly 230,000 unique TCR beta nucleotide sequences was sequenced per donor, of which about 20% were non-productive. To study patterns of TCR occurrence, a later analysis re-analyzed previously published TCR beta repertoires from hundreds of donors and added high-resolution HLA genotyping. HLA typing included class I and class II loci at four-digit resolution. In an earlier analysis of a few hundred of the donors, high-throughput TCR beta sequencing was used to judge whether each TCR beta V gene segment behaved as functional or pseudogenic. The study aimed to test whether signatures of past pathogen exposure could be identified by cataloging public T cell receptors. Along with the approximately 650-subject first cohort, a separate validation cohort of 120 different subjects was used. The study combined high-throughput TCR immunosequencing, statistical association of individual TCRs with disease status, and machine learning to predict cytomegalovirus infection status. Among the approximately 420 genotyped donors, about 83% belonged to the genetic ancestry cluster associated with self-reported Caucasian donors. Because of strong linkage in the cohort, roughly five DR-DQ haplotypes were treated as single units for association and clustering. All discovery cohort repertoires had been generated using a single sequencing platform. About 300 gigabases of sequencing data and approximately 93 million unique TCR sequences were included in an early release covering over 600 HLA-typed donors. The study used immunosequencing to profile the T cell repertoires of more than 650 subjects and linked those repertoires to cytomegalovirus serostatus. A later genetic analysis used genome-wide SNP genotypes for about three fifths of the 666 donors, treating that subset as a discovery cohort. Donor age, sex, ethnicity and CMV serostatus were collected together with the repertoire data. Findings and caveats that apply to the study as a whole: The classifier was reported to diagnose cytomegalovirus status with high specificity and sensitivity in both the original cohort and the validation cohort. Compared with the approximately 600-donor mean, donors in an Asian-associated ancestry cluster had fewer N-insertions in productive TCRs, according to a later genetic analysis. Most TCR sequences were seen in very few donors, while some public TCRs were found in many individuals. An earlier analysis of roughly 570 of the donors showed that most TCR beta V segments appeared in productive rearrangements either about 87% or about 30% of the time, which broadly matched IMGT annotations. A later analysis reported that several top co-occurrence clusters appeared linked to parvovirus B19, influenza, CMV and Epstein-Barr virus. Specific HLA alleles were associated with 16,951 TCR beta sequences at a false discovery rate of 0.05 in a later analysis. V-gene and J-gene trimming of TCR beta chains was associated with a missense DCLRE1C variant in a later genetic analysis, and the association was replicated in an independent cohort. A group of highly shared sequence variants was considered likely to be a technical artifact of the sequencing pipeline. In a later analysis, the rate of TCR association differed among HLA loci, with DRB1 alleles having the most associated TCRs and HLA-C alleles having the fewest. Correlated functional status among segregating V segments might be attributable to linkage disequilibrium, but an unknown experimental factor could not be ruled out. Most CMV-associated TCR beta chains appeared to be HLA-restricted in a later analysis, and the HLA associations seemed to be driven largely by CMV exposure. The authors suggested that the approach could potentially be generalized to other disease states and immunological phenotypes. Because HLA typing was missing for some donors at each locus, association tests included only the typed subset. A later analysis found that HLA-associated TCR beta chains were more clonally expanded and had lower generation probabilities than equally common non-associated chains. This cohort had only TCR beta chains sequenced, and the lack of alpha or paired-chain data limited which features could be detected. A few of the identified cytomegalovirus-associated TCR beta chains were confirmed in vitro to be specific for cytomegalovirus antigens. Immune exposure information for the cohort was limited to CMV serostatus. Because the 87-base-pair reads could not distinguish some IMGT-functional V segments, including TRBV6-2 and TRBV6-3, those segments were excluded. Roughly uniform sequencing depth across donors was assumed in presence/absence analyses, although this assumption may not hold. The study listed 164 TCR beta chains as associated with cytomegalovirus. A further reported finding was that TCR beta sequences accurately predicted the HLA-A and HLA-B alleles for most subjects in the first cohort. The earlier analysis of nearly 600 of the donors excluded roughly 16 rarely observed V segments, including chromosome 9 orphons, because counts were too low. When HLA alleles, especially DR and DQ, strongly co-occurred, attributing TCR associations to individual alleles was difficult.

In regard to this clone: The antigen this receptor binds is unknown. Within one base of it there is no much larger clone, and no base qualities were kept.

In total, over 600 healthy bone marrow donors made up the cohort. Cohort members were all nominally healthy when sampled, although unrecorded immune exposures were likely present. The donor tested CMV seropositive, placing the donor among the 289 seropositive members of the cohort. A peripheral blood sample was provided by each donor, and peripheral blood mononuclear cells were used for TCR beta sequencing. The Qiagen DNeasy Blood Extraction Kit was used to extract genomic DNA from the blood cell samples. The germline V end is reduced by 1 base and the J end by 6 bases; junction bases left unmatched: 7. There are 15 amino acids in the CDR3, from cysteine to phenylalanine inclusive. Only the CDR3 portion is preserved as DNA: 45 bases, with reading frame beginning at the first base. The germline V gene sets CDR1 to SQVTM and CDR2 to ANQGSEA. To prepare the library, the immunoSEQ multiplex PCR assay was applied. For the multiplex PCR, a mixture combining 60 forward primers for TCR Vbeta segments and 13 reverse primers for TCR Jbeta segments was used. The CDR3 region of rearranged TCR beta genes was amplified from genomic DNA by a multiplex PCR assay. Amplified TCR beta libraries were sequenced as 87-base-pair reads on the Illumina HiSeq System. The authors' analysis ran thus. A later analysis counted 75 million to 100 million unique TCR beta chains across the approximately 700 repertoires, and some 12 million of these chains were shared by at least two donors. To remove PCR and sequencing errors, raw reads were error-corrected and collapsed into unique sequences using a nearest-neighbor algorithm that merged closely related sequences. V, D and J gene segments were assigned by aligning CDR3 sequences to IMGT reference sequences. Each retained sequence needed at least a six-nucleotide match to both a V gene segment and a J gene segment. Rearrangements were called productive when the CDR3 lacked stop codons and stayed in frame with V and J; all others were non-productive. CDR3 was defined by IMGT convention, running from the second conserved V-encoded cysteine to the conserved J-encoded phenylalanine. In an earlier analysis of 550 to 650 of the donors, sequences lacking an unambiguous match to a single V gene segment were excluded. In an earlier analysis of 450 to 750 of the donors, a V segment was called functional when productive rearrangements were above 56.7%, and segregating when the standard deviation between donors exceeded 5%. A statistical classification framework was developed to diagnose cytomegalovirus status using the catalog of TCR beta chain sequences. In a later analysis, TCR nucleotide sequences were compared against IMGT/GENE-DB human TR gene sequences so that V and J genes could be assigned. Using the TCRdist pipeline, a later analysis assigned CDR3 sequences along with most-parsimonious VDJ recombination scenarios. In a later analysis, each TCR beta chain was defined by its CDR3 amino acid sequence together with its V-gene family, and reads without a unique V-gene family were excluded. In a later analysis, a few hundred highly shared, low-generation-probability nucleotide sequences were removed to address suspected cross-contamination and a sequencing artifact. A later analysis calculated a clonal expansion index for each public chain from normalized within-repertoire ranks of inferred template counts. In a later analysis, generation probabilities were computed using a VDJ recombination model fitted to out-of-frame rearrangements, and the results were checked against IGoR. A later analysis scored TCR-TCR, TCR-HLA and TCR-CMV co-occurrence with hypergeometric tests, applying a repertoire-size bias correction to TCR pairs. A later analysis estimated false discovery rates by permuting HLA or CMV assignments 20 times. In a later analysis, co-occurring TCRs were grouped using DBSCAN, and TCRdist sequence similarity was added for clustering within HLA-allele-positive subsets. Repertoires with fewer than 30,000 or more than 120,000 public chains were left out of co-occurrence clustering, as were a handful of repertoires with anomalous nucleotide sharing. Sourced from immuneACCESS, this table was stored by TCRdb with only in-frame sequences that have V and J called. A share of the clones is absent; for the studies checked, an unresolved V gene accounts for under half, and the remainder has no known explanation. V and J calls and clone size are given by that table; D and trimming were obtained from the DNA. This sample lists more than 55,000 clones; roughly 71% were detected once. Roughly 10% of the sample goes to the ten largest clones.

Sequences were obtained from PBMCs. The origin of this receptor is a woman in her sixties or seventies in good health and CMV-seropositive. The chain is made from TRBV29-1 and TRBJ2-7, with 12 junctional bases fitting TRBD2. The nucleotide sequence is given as TGCAGCGTTGAAGGCCTAGCGGGAGGGCCGGGCGAGCAGTACTTC. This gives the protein CSVEGLAGGPGEQYF.